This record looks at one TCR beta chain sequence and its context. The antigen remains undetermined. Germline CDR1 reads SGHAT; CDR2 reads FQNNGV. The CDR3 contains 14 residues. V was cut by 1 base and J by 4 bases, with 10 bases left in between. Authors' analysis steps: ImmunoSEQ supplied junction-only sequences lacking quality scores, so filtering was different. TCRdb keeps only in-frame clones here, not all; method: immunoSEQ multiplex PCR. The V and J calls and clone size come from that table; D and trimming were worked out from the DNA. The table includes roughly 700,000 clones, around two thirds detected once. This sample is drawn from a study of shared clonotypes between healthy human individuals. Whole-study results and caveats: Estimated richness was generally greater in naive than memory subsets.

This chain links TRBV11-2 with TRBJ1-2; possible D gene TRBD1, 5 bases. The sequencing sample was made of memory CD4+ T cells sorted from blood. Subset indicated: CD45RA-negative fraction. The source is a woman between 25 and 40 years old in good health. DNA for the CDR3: TGTGCCAGCAGCTTAGTAGGGGCGGGCTATGGCTACACCTTC. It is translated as CASSLVGAGYGYTF.